A selection of T cell receptor beta chains follows, all from one sample in a study of blood T cell repertoires in COVID-19. The repertoire was sequenced with immunoSEQ multiplex PCR; TCRdb's copy has only in-frame clones and lacks some. The sample holds 150,000 to 200,000 clones; approximately 85% are singletons and the top ten take approximately 9.9%. The sample taken for sequencing was peripheral blood. Receptors originate from a man between 60 and 70 years old with active or convalescent COVID-19. Both conserved end residues are part of each CDR3.

V gene,CDR3 length,CDR3 protein
TRBV19,15,CASSPTGQGGTEAFF
TRBV19,14,CASSIQGGNQPQHF
TRBV11-3,15,CASSPTGSGANVLTF
TRBV10-3,14,CAINLRGFSYEQYF
TRBV3-1/TRBV3-2,16,CASSHPGTSVTGELFF
TRBV11-2,16,CASSPGQGGMNTEAFF
TRBV6-5,16,CASSLQGAASVYGYTF
TRBV11-2,15,CASSFIQGAGNTIYF
TRBV5-1,11,CASSFDSEAFF
TRBV7-8,16,CASSGRLAGEYNEQFF
TRBV7-9,16,CASSFEESTPGNTIYF
TRBV15,12,CATSNPRQPQHF
TRBV28,18,CASSQPTGMQSGANVLTF
TRBV11-3,14,CASSLASTTGELFF
TRBV3-1/TRBV3-2,13,CASSQPAGNEQFF
TRBV21-1,18,CASSKVRGEDNLYNEQFF
TRBV5-6,17,CASSLAAGLAIRYEQYF
TRBV5-1,14,CASSLEQSATEAFF